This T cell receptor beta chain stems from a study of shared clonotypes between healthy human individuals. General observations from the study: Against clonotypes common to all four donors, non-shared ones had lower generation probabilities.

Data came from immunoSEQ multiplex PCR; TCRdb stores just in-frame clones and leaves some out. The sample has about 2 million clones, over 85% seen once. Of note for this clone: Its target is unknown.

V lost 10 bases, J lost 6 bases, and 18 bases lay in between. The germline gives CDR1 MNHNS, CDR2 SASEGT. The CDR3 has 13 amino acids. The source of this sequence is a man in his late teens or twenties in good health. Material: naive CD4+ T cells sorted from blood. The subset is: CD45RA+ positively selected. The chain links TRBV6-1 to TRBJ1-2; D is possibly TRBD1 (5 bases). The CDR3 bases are TGTGCCATCCGCCAATGGGGCATGAATGGCTACACCTTC. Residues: CAIRQWGMNGYTF.